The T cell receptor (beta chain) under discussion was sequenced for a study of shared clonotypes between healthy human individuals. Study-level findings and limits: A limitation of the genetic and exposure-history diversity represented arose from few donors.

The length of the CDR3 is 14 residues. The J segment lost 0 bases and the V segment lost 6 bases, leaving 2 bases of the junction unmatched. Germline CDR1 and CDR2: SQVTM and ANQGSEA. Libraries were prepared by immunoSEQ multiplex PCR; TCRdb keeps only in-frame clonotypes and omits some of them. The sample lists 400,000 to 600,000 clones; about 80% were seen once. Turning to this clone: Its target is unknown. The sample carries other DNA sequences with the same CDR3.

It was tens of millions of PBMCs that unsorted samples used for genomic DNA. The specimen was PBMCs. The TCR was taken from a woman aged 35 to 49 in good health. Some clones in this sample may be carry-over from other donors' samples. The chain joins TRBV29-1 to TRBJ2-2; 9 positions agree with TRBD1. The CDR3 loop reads CSVGDRANTGELFF. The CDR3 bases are TGCAGCGTGGGGGACAGGGCGAACACCGGGGAGCTGTTTTTT.